This T cell receptor beta chain was profiled in a study of human T cells and chemical hapten exposure. Study context: DPC 0.01% went on the upper back by patch test, with reading at 6 days. Broader study findings: Significantly more large CDR3 similarity clusters arose among expanded TCRs than among controls.

Time point described: patch test 1, 2 weeks after DPC sensitization. Treatment described: therapeutic diphenylcyclopropenone sensitization with weekly scalp DPC. TCRdb recomputed calls from the RACE reads with MiXCR, one row per CDR3 protein. Here the sample spans over 45,000 distinct CDR3 sequences, about a tenth being singletons. CDR3 length equals 16 residues. V lost 2 bases, J lost 3 bases, and 9 bases stayed unmatched. Germline-derived CDR1 and CDR2 are MNHNS and SASEGT. This clonotype has only a few counts. Its antigen is unidentified. This receptor was identified in a woman aged 40 to 50 with alopecia areata. Some clones in this sample may be carry-over from other donors' samples. Sequences were derived from whole blood, sampled in connection with sensitization to the hapten diphenylcyclopropenone (DPC). The chain has TRBV6-1 and TRBJ2-5; 7 bases agree with TRBD2. CDR3 nucleotide sequence: TGTGCCAGCAGTGAAAGTCATGGGGGGGTTAAAGAGACCCAGTACTTC. Its protein product is CASSESHGGVKETQYF.